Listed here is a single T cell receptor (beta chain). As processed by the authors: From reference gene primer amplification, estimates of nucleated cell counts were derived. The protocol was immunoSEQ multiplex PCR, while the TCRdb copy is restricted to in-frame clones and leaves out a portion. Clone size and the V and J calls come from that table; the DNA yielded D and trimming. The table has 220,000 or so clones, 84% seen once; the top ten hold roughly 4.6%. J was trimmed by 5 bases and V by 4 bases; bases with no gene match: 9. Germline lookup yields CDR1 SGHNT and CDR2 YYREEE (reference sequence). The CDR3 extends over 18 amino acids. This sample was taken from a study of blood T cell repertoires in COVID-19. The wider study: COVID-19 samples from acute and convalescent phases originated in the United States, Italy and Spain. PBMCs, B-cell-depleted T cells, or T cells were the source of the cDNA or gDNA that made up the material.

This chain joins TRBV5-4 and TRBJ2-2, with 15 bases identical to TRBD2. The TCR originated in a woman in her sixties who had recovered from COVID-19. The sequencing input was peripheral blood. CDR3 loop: CASSPWTSGGAGTGELFF. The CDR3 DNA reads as TGTGCCAGCAGCCCCTGGACTAGCGGGGGGGCCGGGACCGGGGAGCTGTTTTTT.